This note documents a single TCR beta chain sequence. Which antigen it targets is not known. It has no much larger one-base neighbor in the sample; base qualities were not kept. From cysteine to phenylalanine, the CDR3 is 11 amino acids long. Kept here is only the CDR3 DNA, which spans 33 bases and is read in frame from base 1. V is shortened by 2 bases, J by 3 bases, and the region joining them spans 3 bases. The germline V gene encodes CDR1 SQVTM and CDR2 ANQGSEA. These data are taken from a study of blood T cell repertoires in COVID-19 (TCRdb year 2020). For the study in its entirety: Collaborator samples came from the United States, Italy and Spain and covered acute and convalescent phases of COVID-19. Nearly every sample came with metadata listing a de-identified subject ID, COVID-19 status, age in years and sex. The prospective study material was composed of cDNA or gDNA derived from T cells, B-cell-depleted T cells, or PBMCs. HLA class I and class II types, where available, came from metadata supplied by the sample provider rather than from assay-based typing. A freely available public database, intended as a resource for researchers studying the immune response to SARS-CoV-2, is where the repertoires were released. Deeply sampled blood TCRbeta repertoires from subjects exposed to, actively infected with, or recovered from COVID-19 were included in the dataset. The samples were drawn from the first 160 participants of the ongoing ImmuneRACE study and from 1,200 or so subjects provided by 6 global collaborators.

Each collaborating institution followed its own protocols to collect whole blood in K2EDTA tubes. Collaborator samples were shipped for TCRbeta analysis as frozen whole blood, isolated PBMCs, or DNA extracted from either sample type. TCRbeta CDR3 regions were amplified from genomic DNA by means of the immunoSEQ Assay, a bias-controlled multiplex PCR. On the study's bioinformatics: The number of nucleated cells in each sample was estimated from the amplification of reference gene primers within the assay. To quantify the absolute abundance of each unique TCRbeta CDR3 rearrangement, sequence reads were collapsed and filtered. Productive Simpson clonality was computed per sample as the square root of Simpson's diversity index over productive rearrangements. The table was pulled from immuneACCESS by TCRdb, which kept in-frame rearrangements only. Such tables lose some clones; where checked, under half of the loss comes from unresolved V genes, and the rest has no known cause. The V and J calls and clone size are taken from that table; D and trimming were inferred from the DNA. Counted in this sample were about 84,000 clones; about 68% of them appeared once. The leading ten clones occupy less than 7.5% of the sample.

The investigation overall reported the following: The quantity of clinical and demographic metadata differed by source and by participant and was supplied without curation.

The source material was peripheral blood. The source is a man aged 50 to 59 with active or convalescent COVID-19. The V and J genes are TRBV29-1 and TRBJ2-3; confidence is insufficient to name the D gene. The DNA reads as follows: TGCAGCGTTGAATTAACAGATACGCAGTATTTT. Translated, this gives CSVELTDTQYF.